Following are 21 T cell receptor beta chains from one sample sequenced in a study of blood T cell repertoires in COVID-19. Only in-frame clones appear in the TCRdb table, and some are missing; sequencing was by immunoSEQ multiplex PCR. Of under 400,000 clones listed, nearly 90% were seen once; the top ten hold 6.5%. Sequenced material: peripheral blood. The receptors shown here come from a man in his late teens or twenties with active or convalescent COVID-19.

The genes are TRBV6-5 and TRBJ2-7, with 9 bases identical to TRBD2. Germline-derived CDR1 and CDR2 are MNHEY and SVGAGI. The CDR3 has 14 amino acids. V was pared by 5 bases and J by 5 bases, with 7 bases of the junction left unmatched. Here the CDR3 DNA reads TGTGCCAGCAGTCCCTTAGCGGGGGCCCACGAGCAGTACTTC. Its protein product is CASSPLAGAHEQYF.

The CDR3 bases are TGTGCCACCAGCAGAGATAGGGGAACCGAGCCCCAGCATTTT. Protein product: CATSRDRGTEPQHF. The V and J genes are TRBV15 and TRBJ1-5; D is possibly TRBD1 (5 bases). CDR1 LNHNV and CDR2 YYDKDF come from the germline V gene (reference sequence). The CDR3 length is 14 residues. Trimming left V 0 bases short and J 8 bases short, with 11 bases between.

This clone was counted once. This sequence joins TRBV7-2 and TRBJ1-1; D possibly corresponds to TRBD1 (5 bases). The CDR3 runs to 13 residues. Trimming shortened V by 6 bases and J by 5 bases, and 13 bases separated the two germline ends. From germline, CDR1 is SGHTA and CDR2 FQGNSA. The CDR3 is CASRFDRSTEAFF. CDR3 DNA: TGTGCCAGCAGATTCGACAGAAGTACTGAAGCTTTCTTT.

This clone was seen only once. CDR3 bases: TGTGCCAGCAGCCCAACCAACAGGGGGTGGGAGGCTTTCTTT. It translates to CASSPTNRGWEAFF. This chain links TRBV7-2 with TRBJ1-1; 8 bases align to TRBD1. Germline loops: CDR1 SGHTA, CDR2 FQGNSA. The CDR3 runs 14 residues. J lost 11 bases, V lost 5 bases, and 13 bases had no gene match.

This clone appeared a single time. The rearrangement joins TRBV27 to TRBJ2-5; 12 bases are a match to TRBD2. Germline values: CDR1 MNHEY, CDR2 SMNVEV (reference sequence). This CDR3 comprises 15 residues. V lost 7 bases, J lost 7 bases, and 10 bases stayed unmatched. CDR3 residues: CASTRLAGGPGTQYF. CDR3 in DNA: TGTGCCAGCACCCGGCTAGCGGGAGGGCCGGGGACCCAGTACTTC.

This clone was seen a single time. The rearrangement joins TRBV25-1 to TRBJ1-3; D remains unclear. Trimming pared 1 base from V and 0 bases from J, leaving 10 bases between. The CDR3 length is 16 residues. Germline V CDR1 and CDR2: MGHDK, SYGVNS. In DNA form, the CDR3 reads TGTGCCAGCAGTGAATCGAGGATTATCTCTGGAAACACCATATATTTT. This codes for CASSESRIISGNTIYF.

The V and J genes are TRBV4-1 and TRBJ1-2; the D is unclear. V lost 4 bases and J 4 bases, leaving 22 bases between the germline ends. The CDR3 is made up of 17 amino acids. Germline V gives CDR1 MGHRA, CDR2 YSYEKL. The CDR3 DNA reads as TGCGCCAGCAGCCTTCTGCCTCCCGACAAGCTATCCTATGGCTACACCTTC. Translating it yields CASSLLPPDKLSYGYTF.

The table lists this clone with a few counts. The chain uses TRBV29-1 and TRBJ1-1; no definite D call. V was pared by 4 bases and J by 4 bases, with 16 bases between. Germline values: CDR1 SQVTM, CDR2 ANQGSEA. CDR3 length equals 14 residues. CDR3 DNA sequence: TGCAGCGTTGGGTCGGTCAGGAGGAGCACTGAAGCTTTCTTT. Protein sequence: CSVGSVRRSTEAFF.

The genes are TRBV14 and TRBJ2-7; possibly TRBD2 for D (5 bases). CDR3 length equals 16 residues. V lost 0 bases, J lost 5 bases, and 17 bases lay in between. Germline-derived CDR1 and CDR2 are SGHDN and FVKESK. CDR3 in amino acids: CASSQDGETYWDEQYF. CDR3 DNA sequence: TGTGCCAGCAGCCAAGATGGGGAGACTTATTGGGACGAGCAGTACTTC.

CDR3 nucleotides: TGCGCCAGCAGCCAAATAGCGGGGGGCGGGGAGCTGTTTTTT. It encodes CASSQIAGGGELFF. The V call is TRBV4-3, the J call TRBJ2-2; 10 positions agree with TRBD2. The CDR3 has 14 residues. V shed 2 bases, J shed 7 bases, and the junction held 1 base outside the gene matches. The germline V gene encodes CDR1 LGHNA and CDR2 YSLEER.

This clone showed up just a few times. J is TRBJ1-2 and V is TRBV4-3; TRBD1 agrees at 8 bases. The germline V gene has CDR1 LGHNA and CDR2 YSLEER. Trimming removed 0 bases from V and 8 bases from J; junction bases left unmatched: 11. CDR3 length: 16 amino acids. The CDR3 here is CASSQDGQGALRGYTF. CDR3 DNA: TGCGCCAGCAGCCAAGACGGGCAGGGGGCTTTGAGGGGCTACACCTTC.

This clone has just one count. V is TRBV6-6 and J is TRBJ1-1, with D perhaps matching TRBD1 (6 bases). Germline assignment: CDR1 MNHNY and CDR2 SVGAGI (reference sequence). This CDR3 is 15 amino acids long. Trimming stripped 2 bases from V and 7 bases from J, with 17 bases between. The CDR3 loop reads CASSYRPGGVIEAFF. The CDR3 DNA is TGTGCCAGCAGTTACCGTCCGGGGGGCGTCATTGAAGCTTTCTTT.

The chain has TRBV29-1 and TRBJ1-1, with D perhaps matching TRBD1 (5 bases). The length of the CDR3 is 13 residues. Germline assignment: CDR1 SQVTM and CDR2 ANQGSEA. Deletions cut 7 bases from V and 1 base from J, with 13 bases between. The CDR3 coding sequence is TGCAGCGAACGCGGACAAGGGAACACTGAAGCTTTCTTT. It is translated as CSERGQGNTEAFF.

The rearrangement links TRBV5-1 to TRBJ2-7, with 8 bases aligning to TRBD1. CDR3 length: 14 residues. Germline CDR1 and CDR2: SGHRS and YFSETQ. V lost 4 bases, J lost 1 base, and 4 bases stayed unmatched. CDR3 sequence reads: CASSRTGPSYEQYF. CDR3 DNA sequence: TGCGCCAGCAGCCGGACAGGGCCGTCCTACGAGCAGTACTTC.

As to this clone: The sample holds other DNA sequences that translate to the same CDR3. The chain is built from TRBV2 and TRBJ2-3; TRBD1 matches at 7 bases. The CDR3 covers 13 residues. Germline lookup yields CDR1 SNHLY and CDR2 FYNNEI. V dropped 6 bases and J dropped 1; count of bases not matched to a gene: 1. This CDR3 reads CASSGQGTDTQYF. The DNA of the CDR3 is TGTGCCAGCAGCGGACAGGGCACAGATACGCAGTATTTT.

This chain's CDR3 is CASGSGRASSTDTQYF. As DNA, the CDR3 is TGTGCCAGCGGTAGCGGGAGGGCCAGTAGCACAGATACGCAGTATTTT. V gene TRBV7-2 combines with J gene TRBJ2-3; 11 nucleotides match TRBD2. The CDR3 runs to 16 residues. V lost 8 bases, J lost 0 bases, and 7 bases stayed unmatched. Germline CDR1 SGHTA, CDR2 FQGNSA.

V usage is TRBV6-1 and J usage is TRBJ2-1, with a tentative D call TRBD2 (5 bases). V was trimmed by 0 bases and J by 2 bases, leaving 11 bases between them. CDR1 is MNHNS, CDR2 SASEGT, per germline. This CDR3 contains 16 residues. CDR3 amino acids: CASSEAISGPYNEQFF. Written as DNA, the CDR3 is TGTGCCAGCAGTGAAGCGATAAGCGGACCCTACAATGAGCAGTTCTTC.

The chain combines TRBV27 with TRBJ1-1, with 9 bases that match TRBD1. This CDR3 comprises 14 residues. J gave up 8 bases and V 3 bases, and 7 bases lay outside the gene matches. CDR1 MNHEY and CDR2 SMNVEV come from the germline V gene (reference sequence). The CDR3 is CASSLAGTGTEAFF. The CDR3 DNA reads TGTGCCAGCAGTTTGGCCGGGACAGGGACGGAAGCTTTCTTT.

V usage is TRBV6-5 and J usage is TRBJ2-1; possible D gene TRBD2, 6 bases. CDR3 length: 13 residues. CDR1 MNHEY and CDR2 SVGAGI come from the germline V gene. Trimming pared 7 bases from V and 3 bases from J, leaving 10 bases between. The CDR3 DNA reads as TGTGCCAGCAAGGGAGGACTCTACAATGAGCAGTTCTTC. Protein: CASKGGLYNEQFF.

This clone appeared a few times. This chain connects TRBV10-2 to TRBJ2-3, with 8 bases matching TRBD2. CDR1 and CDR2 from the germline V gene are WSHSY and SAAADI. Trimming cost V 4 bases and J 4 bases; bases outside gene matches: 4. This CDR3 contains 14 residues. The CDR3 DNA reads as TGCGCCAGCAGTGTTAGCGGGAAGGCAGATACGCAGTATTTT. Protein sequence: CASSVSGKADTQYF.

The chain has TRBV7-8 and TRBJ1-2, with 8 bases matching TRBD1. The CDR3 consists of 13 residues. Unmatched junction bases numbered 5, after V lost 5 bases and J lost 6 bases. From germline, CDR1 is SGHVS and CDR2 FQNEAQ. DNA for the CDR3: TGTGCCAGCAGCGCGTCAGGGGGCAATGGCTACACCTTC. Translation gives CASSASGGNGYTF.